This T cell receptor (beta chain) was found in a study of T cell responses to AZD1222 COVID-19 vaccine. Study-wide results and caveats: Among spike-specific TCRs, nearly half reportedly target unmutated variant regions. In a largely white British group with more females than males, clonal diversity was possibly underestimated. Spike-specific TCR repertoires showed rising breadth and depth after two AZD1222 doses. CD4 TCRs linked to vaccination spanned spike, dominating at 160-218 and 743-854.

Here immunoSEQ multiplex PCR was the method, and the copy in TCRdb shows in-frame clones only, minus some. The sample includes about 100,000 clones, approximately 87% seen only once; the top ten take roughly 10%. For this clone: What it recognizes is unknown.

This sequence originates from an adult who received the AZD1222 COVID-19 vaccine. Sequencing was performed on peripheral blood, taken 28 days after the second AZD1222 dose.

CDR3: CASAPPRETQYF. The CDR3 coding sequence is TGTGCCAGCGCCCCCCCCCGGGAGACCCAGTACTTC. The gene calls are TRBV7-2 and TRBJ2-5, with no clear D. The V end lost 8 bases, the J end lost 5 bases, and 12 bases lay between the germline ends. The CDR3 has 12 residues. Per the germline V gene, CDR1 is SGHTA and CDR2 is FQGNSA. Full variable domain (rest looked up from reference TRBV7-2 and TRBJ2-5): GAGVSQSPSNKVTEKGKDVELRCDPISGHTALYWYRQSLGQGLEFLIYFQGNSAPDKSGLPSDRFSAERTGGSVSTLTIQRTQQEDSAVYLCASAPPRETQYFGPGTRLLVL.